The 27 T cell receptor beta chains given below trace back to one sample, sequenced in a study of cytomegalovirus exposure and HLA in healthy donors. Primers for the PCR totalled 60 Vbeta and 13 Jbeta. TCRdb keeps only in-frame clones here, not all; method: immunoSEQ multiplex PCR. The table shows 150,000 to 200,000 clones, with around 77% occurring only once. Sequenced sample: PBMCs. Receptor source: a female donor in good health and CMV-seronegative.

V usage is TRBV2 and J usage is TRBJ1-5; tentative D call: TRBD1 (5 bases). The CDR3 is made up of 12 amino acids. The V end lost 6 bases, the J end lost 6 bases, and 9 bases lay between the germline ends. CDR1 and CDR2 from the germline V gene are SNHLY and FYNNEI. CDR3 amino acids: CASRDTGQPQHF. The CDR3 DNA reads as TGTGCCAGCAGGGACACAGGTCAGCCCCAGCATTTT.

This chain uses TRBV19 with TRBJ2-3, with D unclear. V lost 2 bases to trimming and J lost 5 bases, with 5 bases between them. The germline CDR1 and CDR2 sequences are LNHDA and SQIVND (reference sequence). The CDR3 has 12 residues. The CDR3 loop reads CASSISRDTQYF. For the CDR3, the DNA is TGTGCCAGTAGTATATCGAGAGATACGCAGTATTTT.

This clone was counted once. The chain links TRBV19 to TRBJ1-2; TRBD1 might be the D (6 bases). Germline V gene data show CDR1 as LNHDA and CDR2 as SQIVND (reference sequence). V was clipped by 2 bases and J by 4 bases, with 11 bases between them. This CDR3 is built from 14 residues. The CDR3 sequence is CASSILDRPYGYTF. The CDR3, as DNA: TGTGCCAGTAGTATACTAGACAGGCCCTATGGCTACACCTTC. The entire variable domain, with the rest obtained from reference TRBV19 and TRBJ1-2, is as follows: DGGITQSPKYLFRKEGQNVTLSCEQNLNHDAMYWYRQDPGQGLRLIYYSQIVNDFQKGDIAEGYSVSREKKESFPLTVTSAQKNPTAFYLCASSILDRPYGYTFGSGTRLTVV.

The chain combines TRBV5-1 with TRBJ1-1; TRBD1 might be the D (6 bases). The ends were cut back, 3 bases at V and 4 bases at J, with 13 bases in the middle. CDR1 SGHRS and CDR2 YFSETQ come from the germline V gene. This CDR3 is built from 14 residues. CDR3 region: CASSSSRGGTEAFF. Written as DNA, the CDR3 is TGCGCCAGCAGCTCCTCTAGGGGGGGCACTGAAGCTTTCTTT.

The gene calls are TRBV30 and TRBJ2-6; 8 bases line up with TRBD1. The germline V gene has CDR1 GTSNPN and CDR2 SVGIG (reference sequence). The V gene end was trimmed by 3 bases and the J gene end by 0 bases; junction bases not matched to a gene: 4. The CDR3 totals 16 residues. The CDR3 DNA is TGTGCCTGGAGCCGGGACAGGCCCTCTGGGGCCAACGTCCTGACTTTC. This sequence encodes CAWSRDRPSGANVLTF.

The chain couples TRBV6-4 to TRBJ2-3; 14 bases are a match to TRBD2. V was pared by 2 bases and J by 3 bases, with 1 base of the junction left unmatched. The CDR3 runs 16 residues. Germline V gene lookup returns CDR1 MRHNA and CDR2 SNTAGT. Here the CDR3 DNA reads TGTGCCAGCAGTGACGGGACTAGCGGGGGTACAGATACGCAGTATTTT. This translates into CASSDGTSGGTDTQYF.

This rearrangement joins TRBV29-1 to TRBJ2-7; 7 bases agree with TRBD1. Germline V gives CDR1 SQVTM, CDR2 ANQGSEA. J was trimmed by 0 bases and V by 3 bases; bases with no gene match: 5. The length of the CDR3 is 14 residues. The CDR3 DNA sequence: TGCAGCGTTGAGGACAGGTCCATCTCCTACGAGCAGTACTTC. This translates into CSVEDRSISYEQYF.

This chain connects TRBV5-6 to TRBJ1-2; TRBD1 matches 7 bases. J was trimmed by 4 bases and V by 4 bases; bases with no gene match: 7. There are 14 residues in the CDR3. The germline V gene encodes CDR1 SGHDT and CDR2 YYEEEE. The CDR3 DNA sequence: TGTGCCAGCAGCGCCGGACAGGTCGCCTATGGCTACACCTTC. Translating gives CASSAGQVAYGYTF.

The chain uses TRBV7-2 and TRBJ1-2; 7 positions agree with TRBD1. V was pared by 3 bases and J by 5 bases, with 12 bases of the junction left unmatched. The CDR3 covers 16 residues. Germline loops: CDR1 SGHTA, CDR2 FQGNSA. The CDR3 is CASSFKGGTMRYGYTF. The CDR3 DNA reads TGTGCCAGCAGCTTTAAAGGGGGCACTATGCGGTATGGCTACACCTTC.

The chain has TRBV15 and TRBJ2-7, with D perhaps TRBD2 (5 bases). The CDR3 runs to 15 residues. V was shortened by 0 bases and J by 2 bases, with 11 bases between the two germline ends. Per the germline V gene, CDR1 is LNHNV and CDR2 is YYDKDF (reference sequence). The CDR3 DNA reads TGTGCCACCAGCAGAGATCTAGCACGAACCTACGAGCAGTACTTC. It translates to CATSRDLARTYEQYF. Based on the CDR3 plus reference TRBV15 and TRBJ2-7, the full variable domain is DAMVIQNPRYQVTQFGKPVTLSCSQTLNHNVMYWYQQKSSQAPKLLFHYYDKDFNNEADTPDNFQSRRPNTSFCFLDIRSPGLGDTAMYLCATSRDLARTYEQYFGPGTRLTVT.

V is TRBV2 and J is TRBJ2-3; 7 nucleotides agree with TRBD2. V was pared by 2 bases and J by 0 bases, with 8 bases of the junction left unmatched. CDR1 is SNHLY, CDR2 FYNNEI, per germline. The CDR3 extends over 17 amino acids. The CDR3 reads CASSEFTSATSTDTQYF. CDR3 coding DNA: TGTGCCAGCAGTGAATTTACTAGCGCCACTAGCACAGATACGCAGTATTTT.

Only a few counts were recorded for this clone. The V gene is TRBV28, the J gene TRBJ2-3; tentatively, D is TRBD2 (6 bases). The CDR3 loop spans 14 amino acids. Germline V gene data show CDR1 as MDHEN and CDR2 as SYDVKM. Trimming took 3 bases from V and 4 from J, leaving 11 bases between them. The CDR3 coding sequence is TGTGCCAGCAGTTTGGGCGGGGACCCAGATACGCAGTATTTT. This codes for CASSLGGDPDTQYF.

This clone was found once. V is TRBV29-1 and J is TRBJ2-5; TRBD1 matches 10 bases. The germline V gene has CDR1 SQVTM and CDR2 ANQGSEA. The CDR3 covers 13 residues. The V segment lost 7 bases and the J segment 5 bases; nucleotides outside the gene matches: 7. CDR3 amino acids: CSGTGTGVETQYF. The DNA for the CDR3 is TGCAGCGGGACCGGGACAGGGGTTGAGACCCAGTACTTC.

J is TRBJ2-7 and V is TRBV2; tentatively, D is TRBD1 (6 bases). This CDR3 spans 14 amino acids. CDR1 SNHLY and CDR2 FYNNEI come from the germline V gene. V was cut by 7 bases and J by 3 bases, with 16 bases left in between. In nucleotides, the CDR3 is TGTGCCAGCAAAGGGACAAACCTCTTCTACGAGCAGTACTTC. Encoded protein: CASKGTNLFYEQYF.

The V gene is TRBV7-9, the J gene TRBJ2-3; 9 nucleotides match TRBD2. V shed 3 bases and J 5 bases; nucleotides not matched to a gene: 6. This CDR3 is built from 15 residues. Germline V gene lookup returns CDR1 SEHNR and CDR2 FQNEAQ (reference sequence). CDR3 residues: CASSLLAGLGDTQYF. Written as DNA, the CDR3 is TGTGCCAGCAGCTTGCTAGCGGGATTGGGAGATACGCAGTATTTT. Supplemented by reference TRBV7-9 and TRBJ2-3, the full variable domain reads DTGVSQNPRHKITKRGQNVTFRCDPISEHNRLYWYRQTLGQGPEFLTYFQNEAQLEKSRLLSDRFSAERPKGSFSTLEIQRTEQGDSAMYLCASSLLAGLGDTQYFGPGTRLTVL.

This clone was seen only once. The rearrangement joins TRBV5-4 to TRBJ2-3; 10 nucleotides match TRBD2. The germline V gene has CDR1 SGHNT and CDR2 YYREEE (reference sequence). The CDR3 covers 15 residues. Losses at the gene ends were 3 bases for V and 4 bases for J; bases not matched to a gene: 5. CDR3 amino acids: CASSSSGRRADTQYF. The CDR3 nucleotides are TGTGCCAGCAGCTCTAGCGGGAGAAGGGCAGATACGCAGTATTTT. The full variable domain, rest sourced from reference TRBV5-4 and TRBJ2-3, is ETGVTQSPTHLIKTRGQQVTLRCSSQSGHNTVSWYQQALGQGPQFIFQYYREEENGRGNFPPRFSGLQFPNYSSELNVNALELDDSALYLCASSSSGRRADTQYFGPGTRLTVL.

The gene calls are TRBV9 and TRBJ2-3, with 9 bases that match TRBD2. CDR3 size: 16 residues. Germline CDR1 reads SGDLS; CDR2 reads YYNGEE. Germline trimming cut 4 bases from V and 3 bases from J; bases unmatched to any gene: 9. The chain's CDR3 is CASSTRLAENTDTQYF. For the CDR3, the DNA is TGTGCCAGCAGCACAAGACTAGCGGAAAATACAGATACGCAGTATTTT.

The chain couples TRBV7-8 to TRBJ2-1; tentative D call: TRBD1 (6 bases). Trimming stripped 2 bases from V and 0 bases from J, with 11 bases between. This CDR3 spans 16 amino acids. The V gene's germline CDR1 is SGHVS and CDR2 FQNEAQ. CDR3 in DNA: TGTGCCAGCAGCTTAATCGGGACAAGCTCCTACAATGAGCAGTTCTTC. Translation gives CASSLIGTSSYNEQFF.

The rearrangement joins TRBV7-9 to TRBJ1-2; D unresolved. V lost 5 bases to trimming and J lost 4 bases, with 17 bases between them. CDR1 and CDR2 (germline): SEHNR, FQNEAQ (reference sequence). This CDR3 spans 15 amino acids. CDR3 loop: CASSHPAAERYGYTF. The CDR3 region has the DNA TGTGCCAGCAGCCACCCCGCGGCCGAACGCTATGGCTACACCTTC.

The chain combines TRBV7-2 with TRBJ1-4, with D possibly TRBD1 on 5 matching bases. The CDR3 totals 13 residues. The germline V and J ends were trimmed by 10 bases and 4 bases, with 13 bases remaining between them. Per the germline V gene, CDR1 is SGHTA and CDR2 is FQGNSA. The CDR3 sequence is CATAAGLNEKLFF. CDR3 DNA: TGTGCCACCGCAGCGGGACTTAATGAAAAACTGTTTTTT. The variable domain in full, completed from reference TRBV7-2 and TRBJ1-4, reads GAGVSQSPSNKVTEKGKDVELRCDPISGHTALYWYRQSLGQGLEFLIYFQGNSAPDKSGLPSDRFSAERTGGSVSTLTIQRTQQEDSAVYLCATAAGLNEKLFFGSGTQLSVL.

The J gene is TRBJ2-2, the V gene TRBV19; tentatively, D is TRBD2 (6 bases). Trimming pared 0 bases from V and 6 bases from J, leaving 8 bases between. This CDR3 comprises 14 residues. Germline V CDR1 and CDR2: LNHDA, SQIVND (reference sequence). CDR3 coding DNA: TGTGCCAGTAGTATAGACAGGGAGGCCGGGGAGCTGTTTTTT. Its protein is CASSIDREAGELFF.

This clone was detected only a few times. J is TRBJ1-5 and V is TRBV4-2; tentatively, D is TRBD1 (6 bases). Germline CDR1 and CDR2: LGHNA and YNFKEQ. With 1 base removed from V and 0 bases from J, the gap between germline ends came to 19 bases. The CDR3 has 19 residues. CDR3 nucleotide sequence: TGTGCCAGCAGCCAAGGGGAGGGACATGCGGAATATAGCAATCAGCCCCAGCATTTT. It encodes CASSQGEGHAEYSNQPQHF.

This clone has a handful of counts. DNA of the CDR3: TGCGCCAGCAGCTATGGGGGGATTTGGGATACGCAGTATTTT. Its translation is CASSYGGIWDTQYF. The rearrangement uses TRBV5-1 and TRBJ2-3; D is possibly TRBD2 (6 bases). Between the trimmed V and J ends, which lost 3 bases and 6 bases, there was a span of 14 bases. Germline CDR1 reads SGHRS; CDR2 reads YFSETQ. The CDR3 extends over 14 amino acids.

The chain joins TRBV29-1 to TRBJ2-7; D unresolved. V lost 6 bases, J lost 3 bases, and 9 bases lay in between. Germline V gives CDR1 SQVTM, CDR2 ANQGSEA. The length of the CDR3 is 11 residues. CDR3 loop: CSVSLSYEQYF. DNA of the CDR3: TGCAGCGTATCCCTCAGCTACGAGCAGTACTTC.

V and J are TRBV28 and TRBJ2-2; 7 nucleotides align to TRBD2. J lost 5 bases, V lost 4 bases, and 13 bases had no gene match. CDR1 and CDR2 from the germline V gene are MDHEN and SYDVKM. The CDR3 sequence is 17 residues long. The CDR3 loop is CASSSPSQAGRTGELFF. CDR3 DNA sequence: TGTGCCAGCAGTTCCCCTTCACAAGCGGGACGAACCGGGGAGCTGTTTTTT.

This clone was observed once. The chain carries TRBV2 and TRBJ1-6, with D perhaps matching TRBD1 (6 bases). Germline-derived CDR1 and CDR2 are SNHLY and FYNNEI. The CDR3 extends over 16 amino acids. Trimming pared 3 bases from V and 7 bases from J, leaving 16 bases between. The CDR3 DNA reads as TGTGCCAGCAGTGAGGGCAGGGGTACTGAAAATTCACCCCTCCACTTT. Amino acids: CASSEGRGTENSPLHF.

The V gene is TRBV28, the J gene TRBJ1-3, with 7 positions matching TRBD1. The V gene's germline CDR1 is MDHEN and CDR2 SYDVKM. The CDR3 runs to 14 residues. Trimming removed 6 bases from V and 3 bases from J; junction bases left unmatched: 5. Here the CDR3 reads CASSPTGVGNTIYF. In DNA, the CDR3 is TGTGCCAGCAGCCCTACAGGGGTTGGAAACACCATATATTTT.